This entry concerns a single TCR beta chain. Its matching antigen is unknown. The sample is drawn from a study of cytomegalovirus exposure and HLA in healthy donors. Primers included in the PCR were 60 Vbeta and 13 Jbeta primers. Assay: immunoSEQ multiplex PCR; the TCRdb copy retains only in-frame clones and omits some. The sample contains around 80,000 clones, about 75% of which appear only once. General study points: What a later analysis reportedly showed was that an Asian-associated ancestry cluster had fewer N-insertions than the approximately 670-donor mean. Reportedly, diagnosis of cytomegalovirus status by the classifier showed high specificity and sensitivity. A later analysis found most CMV-associated TCR beta chains apparently HLA-restricted.

This CDR3 is built from 14 residues. Trimming took 2 bases from V and 7 from J, leaving 15 bases between them. The germline V gene has CDR1 SGHTA and CDR2 FQGNSA. V gene TRBV7-2 combines with J gene TRBJ2-7; D is possibly TRBD2 (5 bases). The clonotype originates from a female donor in good health and CMV-seronegative. Sequencing was carried out using PBMCs. The CDR3 spells CASSLPSSRPEQYF. CDR3 coding DNA: TGTGCCAGCAGCTTACCTAGCTCACGTCCAGAGCAGTACTTC. Filled out from reference TRBV7-2 and TRBJ2-7, the complete variable domain reads GAGVSQSPSNKVTEKGKDVELRCDPISGHTALYWYRQSLGQGLEFLIYFQGNSAPDKSGLPSDRFSAERTGGSVSTLTIQRTQQEDSAVYLCASSLPSSRPEQYFGPGTRLTVT.